These T cell receptor beta chains were read from a single sample in a study of cytomegalovirus exposure and HLA in healthy donors. TCRdb keeps only in-frame clones here, not all; method: immunoSEQ multiplex PCR. The sample records tens of thousands of clones, roughly 63% being singletons. Sequences were obtained from PBMCs. Receptors originate from a woman aged 25 to 45 in good health and CMV-seronegative. CDR3s include the opening cysteine and the closing phenylalanine or tryptophan. D genes are given only for firm matches. The size of a clone is reported for some rows only, either as once, few or many, or as a class for expanded clones.

d_gene	j_gene	v_gene	abundance	CDR3nt	CDR3aa
TRBD1	TRBJ2-1	TRBV5-1	.	TGCGCCAGCCTCCCGGGACAGGGGAGTGAGCAGTTCTTC	CASLPGQGSEQFF
.	TRBJ2-2	TRBV6-5	.	TGTGCCAGCAGTGTGAGGGACAACGGGGAGCTGTTTTTT	CASSVRDNGELFF
.	TRBJ1-5	TRBV19	.	TGTGCCAGTAGTATAGGGAGGGATCAGGGCAATCAGCCCCAGCATTTT	CASSIGRDQGNQPQHF
TRBD1	TRBJ2-2	TRBV9	.	TGTGCCAGCAGCGTAGCTGTGGGGGACAGGGTCGGGGAGCTGTTTTTT	CASSVAVGDRVGELFF
.	TRBJ1-5	TRBV9	once	TGTGCCAGCAGCGTATCTCCAGGGGAAGATCAGCCCCAGCATTTT	CASSVSPGEDQPQHF
.	TRBJ1-4	TRBV27	.	TGTGCCAGCAGTTCAGGGCCCACTAATGAAAAACTGTTTTTT	CASSSGPTNEKLFF
TRBD1	TRBJ1-4	TRBV28	few	TGTGCCAGCAGTCCAGGGGACAGGCCTAATGAAAAACTGTTTTTT	CASSPGDRPNEKLFF
TRBD1	TRBJ2-6	TRBV5-1	.	TGCGCCAGCAGCCCCCGGACAGGGTCTAGTGGCGGGGCCAACGTCCTGACTTTC	CASSPRTGSSGGANVLTF
.	TRBJ2-2	TRBV7-6	few	TGTGCCAGCATGGTACAGCCCAATTCGAACACCGGGGAGCTGTTTTTT	CASMVQPNSNTGELFF
.	TRBJ2-5	TRBV5-1	.	TGCGCCAGCAGCCCGACAGGAGCTTACCAAGAGACCCAGTACTTC	CASSPTGAYQETQYF
.	TRBJ2-1	TRBV7-2	.	TGTGCCAGCAGCTTAGAAGGCGGGGCGGGTGAGCAGTTCTTC	CASSLEGGAGEQFF
TRBD1	TRBJ1-1	TRBV18	.	TGTGCCAGCTCACCACAAGAGGGGCAGGGGGAAGCTGAAGCTTTCTTT	CASSPQEGQGEAEAFF
TRBD2	TRBJ2-5	TRBV6-1	.	TGTGCCAGCAGTGACCAGCGGGGGGCGAAAGAGACCCAGTACTTC	CASSDQRGAKETQYF
TRBD1	TRBJ2-7	TRBV7-9	few	TGTGCCAGCAGCTCGTCTTCACGGGACAGGGGGCTTGACGAGCAGTACTTC	CASSSSSRDRGLDEQYF
.	TRBJ2-3	TRBV2	.	TGTGCCAGCAGGCCGGGACTCCTTTTTGGCACAGATACGCAGTATTTT	CASRPGLLFGTDTQYF
TRBD2	TRBJ2-2	TRBV9	.	TGTGCCAGCAGCGTCGTGGGAGGGGACACCGGGGAGCTGTTTTTT	CASSVVGGDTGELFF
TRBD1	TRBJ1-1	TRBV14	.	TGTGCCAGCAGCGTACAGGGGGTCACTGAAGCTTTCTTT	CASSVQGVTEAFF
.	TRBJ1-1	TRBV14	few	TGTGCCAGCAGCCCGAAAGGGGCTGAAGCTTTCTTT	CASSPKGAEAFF
TRBD2	TRBJ2-4	TRBV12-5	.	TGTGCTAGTGGTTTGGTTGTAGCGGGAGGCGCCAAAAACATTCAGTACTTC	CASGLVVAGGAKNIQYF
TRBD1	TRBJ2-7	TRBV29-1	.	TGCAGCGTTTCGAGACAGGGTGGGACCGAGCAGTACTTC	CSVSRQGGTEQYF
.	TRBJ1-4	TRBV5-8	.	TGTGCCAGCAAGAGGATCCTAATCATCTCAAATGAAAAACTGTTTTTT	CASKRILIISNEKLFF
TRBD2	TRBJ2-1	TRBV5-5	.	TGTGCCAGCAGCGCTAGCGGGAACTCCTACAATGAGCAGTTCTTC	CASSASGNSYNEQFF
.	TRBJ2-5	TRBV2	.	TGTGCCAGCAAGAGCGCGGGACGAGAGACCCAGTACTTC	CASKSAGRETQYF
TRBD1	TRBJ1-4	TRBV28	.	TGTGCCAGCAGTTTGTCCGGGACAGGGCTTTCAACTAATGAAAAACTGTTTTTT	CASSLSGTGLSTNEKLFF
TRBD1	TRBJ1-4	TRBV6-1	.	TGTGCCAGCACCCTCACAGGGGGCCCTAATGAAAAACTGTTTTTT	CASTLTGGPNEKLFF
TRBD1	TRBJ1-2	TRBV4-2	once	TGTGCCAGCAGCCAGGCCGGACAGGTTGCCCGCACCTTC	CASSQAGQVARTF
TRBD1	TRBJ1-5	TRBV4-1	.	TGCGCCAGCAGCCAAGACCCGGACAGGGGAGTAAGCCAGCCCCAGCATTTT	CASSQDPDRGVSQPQHF
TRBD1	TRBJ2-3	TRBV5-6	.	TGTGCCACCCTTGGGACAGGGGAGGTATTGGTGGCAGATACGCAGTATTTT	CATLGTGEVLVADTQYF
.	TRBJ2-1	TRBV4-2	.	TGTGCCAGCAGCCACTCCCCGGCCGGGGGTGAGCAGTTCTTC	CASSHSPAGGEQFF
.	TRBJ1-2	TRBV28	.	TGTGCCAGCAGTTCTAGGGGGAATGGCTACACCTTC	CASSSRGNGYTF
.	TRBJ1-2	TRBV7-9	.	TGTGCCAGCAGCCCACGTCAGGACAAGTCTAACTATGGCTACACCTTC	CASSPRQDKSNYGYTF
TRBD2	TRBJ2-2	TRBV9	.	TGTGCCAGCAGCCGTAGCGGGGGGGCGAACACCGGGGAGCTGTTTTTT	CASSRSGGANTGELFF
.	TRBJ1-2	TRBV28	.	TGTGCCAGCAGTTTGGCAGGCTCGAATGGCTACACCTTC	CASSLAGSNGYTF
.	TRBJ1-1	TRBV5-1	.	TGCGCCAGCGCCTGGGAGGGGGGTCGGAACGGGGCTTTCTTT	CASAWEGGRNGAFF
TRBD2	TRBJ2-2	TRBV6-5	.	TGTGCCAGCAAATCGACTAGCGGGTACACCGGGGAGCTGTTTTTT	CASKSTSGYTGELFF
.	TRBJ2-7	TRBV28	few	TGTGCCAGCAGCATCTCGACAGGATACTCCTACGAGCAGTACTTC	CASSISTGYSYEQYF
TRBD1	TRBJ2-7	TRBV5-1	.	TGCGCCAGCAGCTTGGCGGACAGGGGGCTCTCCTACGAGCAGTACTTC	CASSLADRGLSYEQYF
TRBD2	TRBJ2-5	TRBV5-4	.	TGTGCCAGCAGAAGACTAGCGGGCGCTCTAGCCCTCAAGCAGTACTTC	CASRRLAGALALKQYF
.	TRBJ1-2	TRBV11-2	.	TGTGCCAGCAGCTTTCTGTATGGCTACACCTTC	CASSFLYGYTF
TRBD1	TRBJ1-2	TRBV5-5	.	TGTGCCAGCCTACCAAGGGACAGGGGAAACTATGGCTACACCTTC	CASLPRDRGNYGYTF
TRBD1	TRBJ1-2	TRBV27	few	TGTGCCAGCAGTCCTCAGGGGGCTTTAGGCTACACCTTC	CASSPQGALGYTF
TRBD2	TRBJ2-3	TRBV4-1	.	TGCGCCAGCACCCTCCCGGGACTAGCGGGAGGTAGAGGGAGGACAGATACGCAGTATTTT	CASTLPGLAGGRGRTDTQYF
TRBD1	TRBJ2-1	TRBV27	.	TGTGCCAGCAGTTTATTATCTGACAGGGGATACAATGAGCAGTTCTTC	CASSLLSDRGYNEQFF
.	TRBJ2-3	TRBV25-1	.	TGTGCCACCGGGCGGGACGTTGATACGCAGTATTTT	CATGRDVDTQYF
TRBD2	TRBJ2-1	TRBV7-2	few	TGTGCCAGCAGCCTTAAAAGCGGGAGCTACAATGAGCAGTTCTTC	CASSLKSGSYNEQFF
TRBD1	TRBJ1-1	TRBV6-1	medium-sized	TGTGCCAGCAGTGAACAGGGGGGCACTGAAGCTTTCTTT	CASSEQGGTEAFF
.	TRBJ1-5	TRBV7-2	.	TGTGCCAGCAGCTTAGGACAGCTAACCGGAATCAATCAGCCCCAGCATTTT	CASSLGQLTGINQPQHF
.	TRBJ1-3	TRBV2	.	TGTGCCAGCACCTCCCTAAGGATCAGGAATGGAAACACCATATATTTT	CASTSLRIRNGNTIYF